These 17 T cell receptor beta chains originate from one sample sequenced in a study of T cells in Graves' hyperthyroidism and ophthalmopathy. Amplified regions were TCR beta CDR3 sequences from RNA transcripts. A first-round RT-PCR of the TCR CDR3 used the HTBI primer set. TCRdb ran MiXCR on the multiplex PCR reads and lists one entry per CDR3 protein. This repertoire shows roughly 400,000 distinct CDR3 sequences, just under 25% found once; its top ten account for less than 75%. Material: blood. Every receptor here comes from a man aged 45-65 years with Graves' hyperthyroidism.

V and J are TRBV19 and TRBJ2-1; the D gene is possibly TRBD1 (7 bases). V was cut by 5 bases and J by 5 bases, with 22 bases left in between. Germline V gene lookup returns CDR1 LNHDA and CDR2 SQIVND (reference sequence). The length of the CDR3 is 17 residues. The CDR3 DNA is TGTGCCAGTAGTCGCAGGGGGATTGCGGGATCAGACAATGAGCAGTTCTTC. Protein sequence: CASSRRGIAGSDNEQFF. Complete variable domain (other parts from reference TRBV19 and TRBJ2-1): DGGITQSPKYLFRKEGQNVTLSCEQNLNHDAMYWYRQDPGQGLRLIYYSQIVNDFQKGDIAEGYSVSREKKESFPLTVTSAQKNPTAFYLCASSRRGIAGSDNEQFFGPGTRLTVL.

The chain recombines TRBV12-3 or TRBV12-4 with TRBJ1-5; D is unresolved. CDR3 length: 12 amino acids. Trimming cost V 7 bases and J 0 bases, with 4 bases left between them. This chain's CDR3 is CASKNSNQPQHF. The DNA for the CDR3 is TGTGCCAGCAAGAATAGCAATCAGCCCCAGCATTTT.

CDR3 sequence: CATAPGLEYNEQFF. The CDR3 DNA is TGTGCCACAGCTCCGGGACTAGAATACAATGAGCAGTTCTTC. V usage is TRBV6-1 and J usage is TRBJ2-1, with 8 bases fitting TRBD2. Germline V gives CDR1 MNHNS, CDR2 SASEGT. CDR3 length: 14 amino acids. With V trimmed by 10 bases and J by 4 bases, 9 bases remained unmatched.

This clonotype was observed a few times. The chain couples TRBV6-1 to TRBJ2-2; 14 bases map to TRBD2. Germline loops: CDR1 MNHNS, CDR2 SASEGT. The CDR3 consists of 18 residues. Trimming took 5 bases from V and 3 from J; bases not matched to a gene: 8. The CDR3 sequence is CASSFPGLAGVDTGELFF. The CDR3 region has the DNA TGTGCCAGCAGTTTCCCGGGACTAGCGGGAGTTGACACCGGGGAGCTGTTTTTT.

In its sample, this clonotype was seen once. A much larger clone lies one base from this, so it may be a read error. The chain carries TRBV7-6 and TRBJ2-1; 7 bases agree with TRBD2. The germline V gene encodes CDR1 SGHVS and CDR2 FNYEAQ. The CDR3 runs to 15 residues. V was pared by 9 bases and J by 6 bases, with 14 bases of the junction left unmatched. The CDR3 DNA is TGTGCCAGGATAAAGGGAGGGCCGTTAGGCAATGAGCAGTTCTTC. This sequence encodes CARIKGGPLGNEQFF.

This clonotype has only a few counts. The rearrangement links TRBV6-1 to TRBJ2-1; 13 nucleotides align to TRBD2. Per the germline V gene, CDR1 is MNHNS and CDR2 is SASEGT. The trim removed 5 bases at V and 9 bases at J, leaving 13 bases unmatched. This CDR3 has 17 amino acids. CDR3 region: CASSWDSGTSGIGEQFF. The DNA of the CDR3 is TGTGCCAGCAGTTGGGACTCCGGGACTAGCGGGATTGGTGAGCAGTTCTTC.

This clonotype has a handful of counts. V gene TRBV6-1 combines with J gene TRBJ2-5; 7 bases fit TRBD2. The CDR3 is 15 amino acids. With V trimmed by 6 bases and J by 0 bases, 7 bases remained unmatched. Germline CDR1 MNHNS, CDR2 SASEGT. The CDR3 here is CASRPYGGDQETQYF. CDR3 nucleotides: TGTGCCAGCAGACCCTATGGGGGGGACCAAGAGACCCAGTACTTC.

This clonotype has only a few counts. V and J are TRBV28 and TRBJ1-6; 9 nucleotides agree with TRBD1. This CDR3 has 13 residues. Germline CDR1 and CDR2: MDHEN and SYDVKM. V trimming: 8 bases; J trimming: 7 bases; junction bases outside the gene matches: 3. In nucleotides, the CDR3 is TGTGCCAGCGGACAGGGGTGGAATTCACCCCTCCACTTT. Its protein is CASGQGWNSPLHF.

This clonotype turned up a few times. V gene TRBV4-1 combines with J gene TRBJ2-5, with 8 bases matching TRBD2. Per germline, CDR1 MGHRA and CDR2 YSYEKL. With V trimmed by 0 bases and J by 2 bases, 5 bases remained unmatched. The length of the CDR3 is 16 residues. The CDR3 DNA reads TGCGCCAGCAGCCAAGATGGTAGCGGGGTACAAGAGACCCAGTACTTC. Amino acids: CASSQDGSGVQETQYF.

This clonotype was seen a few times. The chain has TRBV11-3 and TRBJ1-1, with a weak D call TRBD1 (6 bases). The CDR3 runs 14 residues. In germline, CDR1 is SGHNT, CDR2 YENEEA. V was cut by 5 bases and J by 1 base, with 11 bases left in between. The CDR3 nucleotides read TGTGCCAGCAGCACCTGGACAGCGAACACTGAAGCTTTCTTT. Translating it yields CASSTWTANTEAFF. The complete variable domain, with remaining parts taken from reference TRBV11-3 and TRBJ1-1, reads EAGVVQSPRYKIIEKKQPVAFWCNPISGHNTLYWYLQNLGQGPELLIRYENEEAVDDSQLPKDRFSAERLKGVDSTLKIQPAELGDSAVYLCASSTWTANTEAFFGQGTRLTVV.

In this sample, this clonotype turned up many times. The chain couples TRBV3-1 to TRBJ2-1; 7 bases map to TRBD2. Germline-derived CDR1 and CDR2 are LGHDT and YNNKEL (reference sequence). With V trimmed by 4 bases and J by 4 bases, 10 bases remained unmatched. This CDR3 contains 16 residues. In DNA form, the CDR3 reads TGTGCCAGCAGCCCTCCTGTGGCGGGAGCTTACAATGAGCAGTTCTTC. Translating gives CASSPPVAGAYNEQFF.

The gene calls are TRBV12-3 or TRBV12-4 and TRBJ2-7; D is perhaps TRBD2 (5 bases). Trimming removed 3 bases from V and 4 bases from J, with 10 bases in between. The CDR3 consists of 13 residues. The CDR3 sequence is CASSFRGLYEQYF. The CDR3 region has the DNA TGTGCCAGCAGTTTCCGCGGACTTTACGAGCAGTACTTC.

CDR3 loop: CASSSGTGDEKLFF. In DNA, the CDR3 is TGCGCCAGCAGCTCCGGGACAGGGGATGAAAAACTGTTTTTT. This chain joins TRBV5-1 and TRBJ1-4; 10 nucleotides line up with TRBD1. Germline V gene sequence: CDR1 SGHRS, CDR2 YFSETQ. V lost 3 bases to trimming and J lost 6 bases; unmatched junction nucleotides: 2. CDR3 length: 14 residues.

This clonotype was seen only a few times. The V call is TRBV27, the J call TRBJ2-5; D is perhaps TRBD2 (5 bases). The germline gives CDR1 MNHEY, CDR2 SMNVEV (reference sequence). Trimming took 7 bases from V and 2 from J, leaving 17 bases between them. This CDR3 contains 15 residues. CDR3 sequence: CASKGTRTPQETQYF. The DNA for the CDR3 is TGTGCCAGCAAGGGAACCCGGACTCCTCAAGAGACCCAGTACTTC.

This clonotype occurred a few times. J is TRBJ2-7 and V is TRBV5-1; D could derive from TRBD1 or TRBD2 (5 bases each). V was trimmed by 5 bases and J by 6 bases, leaving 15 bases between them. Germline lookup yields CDR1 SGHRS and CDR2 YFSETQ. The CDR3 consists of 13 residues. The CDR3 here is CASSPDSGTEQYF. The DNA for the CDR3 is TGCGCCAGCAGTCCGGACTCAGGGACCGAGCAGTACTTC.

This clonotype was seen many times. The J gene is TRBJ2-7, the V gene TRBV30; D remains unclear. With 2 bases removed from V and 3 bases from J, the gap between germline ends came to 8 bases. The CDR3 spans 12 residues. Germline V gene sequence: CDR1 GTSNPN, CDR2 SVGIG (reference sequence). In nucleotides, the CDR3 is TGTGCCTGGAGTCGGTCGCTCTACGAGCAGTACTTC. This codes for CAWSRSLYEQYF.

This clonotype has a handful of counts. The chain is built from TRBV7-3 and TRBJ2-1; 8 nucleotides agree with TRBD1. The J segment lost 3 bases and the V segment lost 2 bases, leaving 6 bases of the junction unmatched. Looked up from germline, CDR1 is SGHTA and CDR2 is FQGTGA. This CDR3 has 16 amino acids. The CDR3 bases are TGTGCCAGCAGCTTAGGTTTGGGACAGGACTACAATGAGCAGTTCTTC. Protein: CASSLGLGQDYNEQFF. Full variable domain (rest looked up from reference TRBV7-3 and TRBJ2-1): GAGVSQTPSNKVTEKGKYVELRCDPISGHTALYWYRQSLGQGPEFLIYFQGTGAADDSGLPNDRFFAVRPEGSVSTLKIQRTERGDSAVYLCASSLGLGQDYNEQFFGPGTRLTVL.